Sequencing of this TCR beta chain was carried out in a study of PD-L1 blockade in urothelial cancer. Study details: Blood analyses occurred 3 weeks (second dose) and 6 weeks post treatment start.

Every PCR was spiked with synthetic TCR analog templates. Generated by immunoSEQ multiplex PCR, the TCRdb table keeps only in-frame clones and is missing some. The sample records tens of thousands of clones, 65% to 85% being singletons. Stated time point: pretreatment peripheral blood. The germline V gene has CDR1 SGHNT and CDR2 YYREEE (reference sequence). The germline V and J ends were trimmed by 0 bases and 0 bases, with 7 bases remaining between them. The CDR3 runs 14 residues. Specimen: PBMCs, collected around atezolizumab (anti-PD-L1) treatment. This TCR came from a man in his 60s with urothelial cancer. This chain links TRBV5-4 with TRBJ2-7; possible D gene TRBD1, 6 bases. CDR3 region: CASSLAQGSYEQYF. In DNA form, the CDR3 reads TGTGCCAGCAGCTTGGCACAGGGCTCCTACGAGCAGTACTTC.